The source of this T cell receptor (beta chain) is a study of T cells in Graves' hyperthyroidism and ophthalmopathy. Amplification targeted TCR beta CDR3 regions from RNA transcripts. HTBI primers were employed in a first-round RT-PCR of the TCR CDR3. Using its own MiXCR run on the multiplex PCR reads, TCRdb lists one record per CDR3 protein. The table records roughly 720,000 distinct CDR3 sequences, around 16% of them present only once. This clonotype was observed at least ten times. Sequenced: blood. This receptor was identified in a man between 50 and 59 years old with Graves' hyperthyroidism.

The CDR3 loop is CASSPRGFRTYEQYF. The CDR3 nucleotides are TGTGCCAGCAGTCCCCGGGGTTTTCGCACCTACGAGCAGTACTTC. V usage is TRBV28 and J usage is TRBJ2-7; D is perhaps TRBD2 (5 bases). Trimming shortened V by 5 bases and J by 2 bases, and 16 bases separated the two germline ends. This CDR3 spans 15 amino acids. Germline CDR1 and CDR2: MDHEN and SYDVKM.